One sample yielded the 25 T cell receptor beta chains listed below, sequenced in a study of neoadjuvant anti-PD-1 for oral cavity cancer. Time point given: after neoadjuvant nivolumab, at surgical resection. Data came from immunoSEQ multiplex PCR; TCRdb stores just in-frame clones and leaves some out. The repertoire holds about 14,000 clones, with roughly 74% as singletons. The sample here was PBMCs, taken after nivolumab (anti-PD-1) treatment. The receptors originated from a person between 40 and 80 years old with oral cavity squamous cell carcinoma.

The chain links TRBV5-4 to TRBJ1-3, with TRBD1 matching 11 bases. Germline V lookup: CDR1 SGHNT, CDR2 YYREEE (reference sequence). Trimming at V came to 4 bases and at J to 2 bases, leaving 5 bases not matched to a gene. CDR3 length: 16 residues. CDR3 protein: CASSRADRGPGNTIYF. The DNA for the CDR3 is TGTGCCAGCAGCCGGGCGGACAGGGGGCCTGGAAACACCATATATTTT.

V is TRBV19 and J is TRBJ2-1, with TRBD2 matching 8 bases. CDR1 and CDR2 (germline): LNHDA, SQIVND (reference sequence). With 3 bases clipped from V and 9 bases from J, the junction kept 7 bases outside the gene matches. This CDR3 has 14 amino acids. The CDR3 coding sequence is TGTGCCAGTAGTATCGCGGGACTAGGGGGTGAGCAGTTCTTC. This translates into CASSIAGLGGEQFF.

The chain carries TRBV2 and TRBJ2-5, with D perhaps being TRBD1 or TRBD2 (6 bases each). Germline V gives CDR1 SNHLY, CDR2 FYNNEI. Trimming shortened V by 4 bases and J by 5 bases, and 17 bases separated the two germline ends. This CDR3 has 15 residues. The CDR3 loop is CASSAPPGAGETQYF. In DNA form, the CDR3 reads TGTGCCAGCAGTGCCCCCCCGGGGGCGGGGGAGACCCAGTACTTC.

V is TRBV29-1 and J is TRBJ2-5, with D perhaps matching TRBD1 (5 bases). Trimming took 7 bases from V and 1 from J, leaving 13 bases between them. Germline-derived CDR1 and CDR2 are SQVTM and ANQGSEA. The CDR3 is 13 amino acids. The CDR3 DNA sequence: TGCAGCGCTGCTGACAGTTCCCAAGAGACCCAGTACTTC. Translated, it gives CSAADSSQETQYF.

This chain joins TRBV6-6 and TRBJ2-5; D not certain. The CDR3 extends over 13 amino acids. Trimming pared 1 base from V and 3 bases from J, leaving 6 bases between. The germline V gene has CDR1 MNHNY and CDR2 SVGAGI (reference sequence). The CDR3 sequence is CASSYFQKETQYF. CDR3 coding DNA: TGTGCCAGCAGTTACTTTCAGAAAGAGACCCAGTACTTC.

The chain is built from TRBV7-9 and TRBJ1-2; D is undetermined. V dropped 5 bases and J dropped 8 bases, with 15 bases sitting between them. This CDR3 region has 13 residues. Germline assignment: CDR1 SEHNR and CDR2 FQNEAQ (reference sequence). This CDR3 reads CASSPVNKEGYTF. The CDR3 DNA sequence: TGTGCCAGCAGCCCCGTTAATAAGGAGGGCTACACCTTC. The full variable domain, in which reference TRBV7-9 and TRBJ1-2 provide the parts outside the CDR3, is DTGVSQNPRHKITKRGQNVTFRCDPISEHNRLYWYRQTLGQGPEFLTYFQNEAQLEKSRLLSDRFSAERPKGSFSTLEIQRTEQGDSAMYLCASSPVNKEGYTFGSGTRLTVV.

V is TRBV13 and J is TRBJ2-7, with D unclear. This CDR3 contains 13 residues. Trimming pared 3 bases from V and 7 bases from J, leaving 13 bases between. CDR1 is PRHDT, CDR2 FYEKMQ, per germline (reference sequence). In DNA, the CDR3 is TGTGCCAGCAGCTTCGGCAGGACGGAGGAGCAGTACTTC. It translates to CASSFGRTEEQYF.

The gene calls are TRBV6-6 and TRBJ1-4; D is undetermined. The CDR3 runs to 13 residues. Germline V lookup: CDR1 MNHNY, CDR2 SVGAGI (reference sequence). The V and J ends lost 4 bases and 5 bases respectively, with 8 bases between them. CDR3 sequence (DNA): TGTGCCAGCAGTTCCGGCCTCAATGAAAAACTGTTTTTT. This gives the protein CASSSGLNEKLFF.

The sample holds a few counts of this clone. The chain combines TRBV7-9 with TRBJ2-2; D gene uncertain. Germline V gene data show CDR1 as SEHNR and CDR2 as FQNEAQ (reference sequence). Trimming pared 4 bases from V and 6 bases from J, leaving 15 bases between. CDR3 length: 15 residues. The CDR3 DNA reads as TGTGCCAGCAGCTCTCCGGGTCCCTTCGCCGGGGAGCTGTTTTTT. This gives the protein CASSSPGPFAGELFF. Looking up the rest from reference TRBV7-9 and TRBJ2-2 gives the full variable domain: DTGVSQNPRHKITKRGQNVTFRCDPISEHNRLYWYRQTLGQGPEFLTYFQNEAQLEKSRLLSDRFSAERPKGSFSTLEIQRTEQGDSAMYLCASSSPGPFAGELFFGEGSRLTVL.

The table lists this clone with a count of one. The CDR3 bases are TGTGCCATCAGTGATGTCCGTAATGAAAAACTGTTTTTT. Translated: CAISDVRNEKLFF. The genes are TRBV10-3 and TRBJ1-4; no firm D call. The germline gives CDR1 ENHRY, CDR2 SYGVKD. The CDR3 is 13 residues long. Trimming stripped 3 bases from V and 4 bases from J, with 6 bases between.

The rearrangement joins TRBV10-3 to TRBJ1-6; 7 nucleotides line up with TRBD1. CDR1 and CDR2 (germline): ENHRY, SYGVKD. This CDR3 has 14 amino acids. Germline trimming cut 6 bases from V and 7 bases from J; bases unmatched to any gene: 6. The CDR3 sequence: CAIRGQRGNSPLHF. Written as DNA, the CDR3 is TGTGCCATCAGGGGACAGAGGGGCAATTCACCCCTCCACTTT.

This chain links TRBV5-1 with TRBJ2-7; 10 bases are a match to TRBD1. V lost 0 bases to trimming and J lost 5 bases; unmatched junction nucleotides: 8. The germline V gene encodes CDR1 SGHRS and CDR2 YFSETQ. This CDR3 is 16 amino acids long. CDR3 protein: CASSLEGGQGSHEQYF. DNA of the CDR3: TGCGCCAGCAGCTTGGAAGGGGGACAGGGGTCCCACGAGCAGTACTTC.

The CDR3 nucleotides are TGTGCCAGCAGACAAGGACAGAACTATGGCTACACCTTC. Its translation is CASRQGQNYGYTF. This chain links TRBV7-9 with TRBJ1-2; weak D call: TRBD1 (6 bases). The CDR3 loop spans 13 amino acids. Trimming took 6 bases from V and 2 from J, leaving 10 bases between them. Germline CDR1 reads SEHNR; CDR2 reads FQNEAQ (reference sequence).

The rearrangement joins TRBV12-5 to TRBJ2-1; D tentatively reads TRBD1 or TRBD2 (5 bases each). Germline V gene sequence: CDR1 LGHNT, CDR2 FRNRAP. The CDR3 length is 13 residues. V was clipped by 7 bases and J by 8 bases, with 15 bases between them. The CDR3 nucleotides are TGTGCTAGTGCCCGGGACGTTCATTATGAGCAGTTCTTC. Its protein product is CASARDVHYEQFF.

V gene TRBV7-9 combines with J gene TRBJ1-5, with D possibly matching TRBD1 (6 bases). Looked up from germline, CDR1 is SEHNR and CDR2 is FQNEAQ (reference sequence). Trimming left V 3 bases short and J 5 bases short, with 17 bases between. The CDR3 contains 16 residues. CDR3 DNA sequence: TGTGCCAGCAGCTTGGGGCGGACAGCGGGGCATCAGCCCCAGCATTTT. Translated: CASSLGRTAGHQPQHF. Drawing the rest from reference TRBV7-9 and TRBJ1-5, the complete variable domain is DTGVSQNPRHKITKRGQNVTFRCDPISEHNRLYWYRQTLGQGPEFLTYFQNEAQLEKSRLLSDRFSAERPKGSFSTLEIQRTEQGDSAMYLCASSLGRTAGHQPQHFGDGTRLSIL.

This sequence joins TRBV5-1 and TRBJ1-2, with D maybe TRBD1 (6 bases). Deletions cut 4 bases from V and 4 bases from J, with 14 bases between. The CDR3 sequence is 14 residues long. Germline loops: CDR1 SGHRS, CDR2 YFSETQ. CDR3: CASSPLGQAYGYTF. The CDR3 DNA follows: TGCGCCAGCAGCCCGCTGGGACAAGCCTATGGCTACACCTTC.

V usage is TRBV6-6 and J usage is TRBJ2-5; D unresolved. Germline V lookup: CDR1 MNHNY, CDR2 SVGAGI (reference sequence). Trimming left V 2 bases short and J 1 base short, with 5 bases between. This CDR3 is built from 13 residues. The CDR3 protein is CASSYHTQETQYF. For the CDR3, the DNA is TGTGCCAGCAGTTACCACACCCAAGAGACCCAGTACTTC.

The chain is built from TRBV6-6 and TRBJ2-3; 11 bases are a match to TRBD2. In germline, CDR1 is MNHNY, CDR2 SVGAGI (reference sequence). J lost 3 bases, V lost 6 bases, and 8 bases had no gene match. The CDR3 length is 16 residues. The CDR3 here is CASRPVAGGPTDTQYF. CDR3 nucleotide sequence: TGTGCCAGCAGACCCGTAGCGGGGGGGCCGACAGATACGCAGTATTTT.

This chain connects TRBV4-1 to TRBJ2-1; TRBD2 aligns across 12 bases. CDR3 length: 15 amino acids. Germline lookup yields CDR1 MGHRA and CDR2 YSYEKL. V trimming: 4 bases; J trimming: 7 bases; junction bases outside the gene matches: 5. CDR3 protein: CASSLLAGGLNEQFF. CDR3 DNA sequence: TGCGCCAGCAGCCTTCTAGCGGGGGGGCTTAATGAGCAGTTCTTC.

CDR3 bases: TGTGCCAGCAGCTTAATGGCAGCAAACTATGGCTACACCTTC. Translation: CASSLMAANYGYTF. The chain couples TRBV7-8 to TRBJ1-2; D not certain. The V gene lost 2 bases and the J gene lost 2 bases, with 9 bases spanning the gap. The germline V gene encodes CDR1 SGHVS and CDR2 FQNEAQ. This CDR3 has 14 residues.

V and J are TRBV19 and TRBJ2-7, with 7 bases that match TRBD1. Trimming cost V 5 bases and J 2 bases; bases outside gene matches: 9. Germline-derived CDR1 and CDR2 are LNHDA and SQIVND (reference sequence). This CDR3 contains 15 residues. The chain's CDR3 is CASSSDKDRTYEQYF. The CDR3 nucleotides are TGTGCCAGTAGTTCTGATAAGGACAGGACCTACGAGCAGTACTTC.

The CDR3 DNA reads as TGTGCCAGCAGCTTGGTTTCCTACGAGCAGTACTTC. Amino acid sequence: CASSLVSYEQYF. J is TRBJ2-7 and V is TRBV7-9; D ambiguous. The ends were cut back, 3 bases at V and 1 base at J, with 4 bases in the middle. Looked up from germline, CDR1 is SEHNR and CDR2 is FQNEAQ (reference sequence). The CDR3 length is 12 residues.

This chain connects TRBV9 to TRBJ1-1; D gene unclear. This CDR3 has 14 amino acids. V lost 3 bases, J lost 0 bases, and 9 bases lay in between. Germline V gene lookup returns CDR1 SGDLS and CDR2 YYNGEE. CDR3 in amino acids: CASSAKQMNTEAFF. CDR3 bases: TGTGCCAGCAGCGCCAAACAAATGAACACTGAAGCTTTCTTT.

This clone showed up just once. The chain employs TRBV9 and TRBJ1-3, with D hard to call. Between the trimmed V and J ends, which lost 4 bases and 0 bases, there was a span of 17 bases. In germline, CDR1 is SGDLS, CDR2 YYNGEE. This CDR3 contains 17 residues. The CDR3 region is CASSPLSGPLSGNTIYF. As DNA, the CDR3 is TGTGCCAGCAGCCCCTTGAGCGGACCGCTCTCTGGAAACACCATATATTTT.

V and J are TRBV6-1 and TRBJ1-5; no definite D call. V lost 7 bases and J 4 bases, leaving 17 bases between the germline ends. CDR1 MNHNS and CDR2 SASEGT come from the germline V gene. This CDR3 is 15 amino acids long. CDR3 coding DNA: TGTGCCAGCACTGAGATTCGAGTTACAAATCAGCCCCAGCATTTT. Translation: CASTEIRVTNQPQHF.